This entry features one T cell receptor (beta chain) sequence. Antigen specificity is unknown. These data belong to a study of vaccination effects on CD4 cells after COVID-19. ViraFEST used viral peptide pools to expand antigen-specific CD4+ T cells before sequencing. Following culture for about 11 days, CD4+ T cells were isolated. None of these healthy vaccinees had been infected with SARS-CoV-2 before vaccination. Produced via immunoSEQ multiplex PCR; TCRdb's table is partial and in-frame only. Among 25,000 to 35,000 clones listed, 70% to 80% were seen once. The V gene's germline CDR1 is SGHNT and CDR2 YYREEE (reference sequence). This CDR3 is 13 amino acids long.

Source: CD4+ T cells from PBMCs cultured with SARS-CoV-2 spike peptides, taken before COVID-19 vaccination. This rearrangement joins TRBV5-4 to TRBJ2-1, with D perhaps matching TRBD2 (7 bases). This receptor was taken from a human donor who received a COVID-19 vaccine. CDR3 in amino acids: CAGGGGAKDEQFF. CDR3 nucleotide sequence: TGTGCGGGTGGGGGGGGCGCGAAAGATGAGCAGTTCTTC.